Listed below are T cell receptor beta chains from one sample, sequenced in a study of identical twins. MiXCR, run by TCRdb on the 5' RACE reads, gives a single entry per CDR3 protein. The sample has about 690,000 distinct CDR3 sequences; approximately 6% are singletons. The sequenced material came from naive T cells sorted from blood. Receptors originate from a man in his late teens or twenties in good health. Both conserved end residues are trimmed from each CDR3.

TRBJ2-3,TRBV24-1,ATSDPRGYKY
TRBJ2-7,TRBV7-2,ASSSLRQAGYEQY
TRBJ2-3,TRBV18,ASSPRISGSTDTQY
TRBJ2-7,TRBV6-2/TRBV6-3,ASEVNGNTYEQY
TRBJ2-1,TRBV11-2,ASSLGFAIYEQF
TRBJ2-1,TRBV29-1,SGDRAGVPYNEQF
TRBJ2-5,TRBV6-5,ASSWGESQETQY
TRBJ2-1,TRBV7-9,ATIAGVPRDEQF
TRBJ2-1,TRBV2,ASNAGVVDEQF
TRBJ1-1,TRBV20-1,SVPGQMNTEAF
TRBJ2-1,TRBV20-1,SEAPAGYNEQF
TRBJ1-1,TRBV5-1,ASSGTVNMNTEAF
TRBJ1-3,TRBV11-2,ASTYMGRISSAGNTIY
TRBJ2-3,TRBV5-1,ASSRDNTDTQY
TRBJ2-3,TRBV6-5,ASSSSGLVGRDTQY